Listed below are T cell receptor beta chains from one sample, sequenced in a study of regulatory T cells in long-lasting Graves disease. TCRdb fed the multiplex PCR reads into MiXCR, producing one record per CDR3 protein. The table has 560,000 or so distinct CDR3 sequences, roughly 15% seen once. Another study also made use of these data, one on T cells in Graves' hyperthyroidism and ophthalmopathy.

The sample consisted of peripheral blood mononuclear cells (PBMCs), taken at new diagnosis, from a patient treated with antithyroid drugs. Source of these receptors: a man between 18 and 29 years old with Graves disease. CDR3s include the opening cysteine and the closing phenylalanine or tryptophan.

>TRBJ2-1|TRBV11-2
CASSLGAGGGDEQFF
>TRBJ1-4|TRBV3-1
CASSHGTNEKLFF
>TRBJ2-7|TRBV28
CASTLGLAGGYEQYF
>TRBJ2-7|TRBV6-2/TRBV6-3
CASSYTGTSNYEQYF
>TRBJ2-1|TRBV12-3/TRBV12-4
CASSLAPTNNEQFF
>TRBJ1-5|TRBV29-1
CSVVQTTGEDQPQHF
>TRBJ1-6|TRBV6-1
CASSLTLQAVDSPLHF
>TRBJ1-5|TRBV2
CASSSADSALNQPQHF
>TRBJ2-1|TRBV19
CASSLGVNNEQFF
>TRBJ1-5|TRBV3-1
CASSQGGQGGQPQHF
>TRBJ1-5|TRBV10-2
CASSEGQGGDQPQHF
>TRBJ1-1|TRBV5-4
CASSRGTPTVGTEAFF
>TRBJ2-1|TRBV5-1
CASSLGIAPNEQFF
>TRBJ2-1|TRBV5-1
CASSFLTSGDNEQFF
>TRBJ2-1|TRBV5-5
CASSFIPTSEYNEQFF
>TRBJ2-6|TRBV6-1
CASSEDWGHRVFSGANVLTF
>TRBJ2-3|TRBV7-6
CASSLGAGGGDTQYF
>TRBJ1-2|TRBV27
CASSLAQELNYGYTF
>TRBJ2-3|TRBV6-1
CASSEGALVFTDTQYF
>TRBJ1-1|TRBV6-2/TRBV6-3
CASSGYDRANTEAFF
>TRBJ2-3|TRBV20-1
CSASDSGRVTDTQYF
>TRBJ2-5|TRBV3-1
CASSNGPQGLYF
>TRBJ2-1|TRBV9
CASSVEGQGGNEQFF
>TRBJ2-1|TRBV6-1
CASSRGAPSSYNEQFF
>TRBJ2-7|TRBV7-9
CASSFGNSNSYEQYF
>TRBJ2-7|TRBV15
CATSVPGTGGEQYF
>TRBJ1-2|TRBV27
CASSPRIENYGYTF
>TRBJ1-4|TRBV27
CASSLLGSNEKLFF
>TRBJ2-7|TRBV4-1
CASSRTGTGSYEQYF
>TRBJ2-7|TRBV20-1
CSARDYKGHYEQYF
>TRBJ1-1|TRBV10-3
CAISVGGRNTEAFF
>TRBJ2-7|TRBV11-2
CASSLGGSGSYEQYF
>TRBJ2-3|TRBV12-3/TRBV12-4
CASNPGLALDTQYF
>TRBJ2-3|TRBV30
CAWSVSSSTDTQYF
>TRBJ2-7|TRBV20-1
CSARGRGLGEQYF
>TRBJ1-1|TRBV29-1
CSSSGTAGTEAFF
>TRBJ2-1|TRBV7-3
CASSSSSGPNEQFF
>TRBJ1-6|TRBV9
CASSPVGGPSPLHF
>TRBJ2-4|TRBV28
CASSLWVGGGPAKNIQYF
>TRBJ1-1|TRBV6-1
CATTAGNVNTEAFF
>TRBJ2-3|TRBV19
CASSIRDRSPDTQYF
>TRBJ2-5|TRBV12-3/TRBV12-4
CASSSTGLAGGRETQYF
>TRBJ2-7|TRBV28
CASSFSGTGGYEQYF
>TRBJ1-2|TRBV9
CASSVGTAGYGYTF
>TRBJ1-1|TRBV15
CATSRLDRMNTEAFF
>TRBJ2-3|TRBV7-6
CASSPRLAATGDTQYF
>TRBJ2-5|TRBV7-9
CASSWTSQETQYF
>TRBJ2-7|TRBV3-1
CASSQEGERESYEQYF
>TRBJ1-2|TRBV6-2/TRBV6-3
CASSSETGVDGYTF
>TRBJ1-1|TRBV15
CATSRDRGVEAFF
>TRBJ2-3|TRBV7-9
CAWAEGDPTDTQYF
>TRBJ1-2|TRBV28
CASSTQGTAYGYTF
>TRBJ2-5|TRBV29-1
CSGETGYQETQYF
>TRBJ2-2|TRBV7-2
CASSLERVPNTGELSF
>TRBJ1-2|TRBV10-3
CAIRGGANYGYTF
>TRBJ1-2|TRBV27
CASSSSRDRGSYGYTF
>TRBJ1-1|TRBV27
CASSLSPKNIEAFF
>TRBJ2-5|TRBV28
CASLRQGSIETQYF